Sequencing of this T cell receptor beta chain was carried out in a study of response to subunit inactivated influenza vaccine. As regards this clonotype: Antigen specificity is unknown. One end of the junction does not line up with germline, which may come from a read error.

TCRdb re-called the RT-PCR reads through MiXCR, storing one row per CDR3 protein. The table shows just under 250,000 distinct CDR3 sequences, with 12% occurring only once. Broader study findings: Authors suggested each seasonal flu vaccination may recruit only limited numbers of new T cells.

There are 14 residues in the CDR3. The germline CDR1 and CDR2 sequences are SGDLS and YYNGEE. The material was non-naive T cells sorted from PBMCs, obtained 14 to 15 days before vaccination. The rearrangement links TRBV9 to TRBJ2-1; D may be TRBD1 (6 bases). This TCR was sampled from a man in his forties or fifties who received an inactivated influenza vaccine. As DNA, the CDR3 is TGTGCCAGCAGCGTAACTCCTCGGGACAATGCGCAGTTCTTC. Protein: CASSVTPRDNAQFF.